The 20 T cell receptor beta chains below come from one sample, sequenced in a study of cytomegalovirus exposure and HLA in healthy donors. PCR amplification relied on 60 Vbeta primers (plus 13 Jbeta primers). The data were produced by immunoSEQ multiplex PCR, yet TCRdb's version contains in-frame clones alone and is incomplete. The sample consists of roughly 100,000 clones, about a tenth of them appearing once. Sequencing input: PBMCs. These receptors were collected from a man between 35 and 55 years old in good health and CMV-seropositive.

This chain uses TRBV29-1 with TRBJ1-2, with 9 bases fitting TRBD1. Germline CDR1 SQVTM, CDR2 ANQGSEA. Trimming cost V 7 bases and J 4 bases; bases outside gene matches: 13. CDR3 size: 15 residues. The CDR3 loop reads CSAGTGTSGPYGYTF. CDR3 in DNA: TGCAGCGCCGGGACAGGGACTTCTGGCCCCTATGGCTACACCTTC.

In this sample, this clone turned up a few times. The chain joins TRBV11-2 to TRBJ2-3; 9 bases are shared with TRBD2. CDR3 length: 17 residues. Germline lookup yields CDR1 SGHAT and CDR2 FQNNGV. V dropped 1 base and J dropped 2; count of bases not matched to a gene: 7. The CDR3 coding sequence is TGTGCCAGCAGCTTAGTCGTTAGCGGGAGTTTCACAGATACGCAGTATTTT. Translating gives CASSLVVSGSFTDTQYF. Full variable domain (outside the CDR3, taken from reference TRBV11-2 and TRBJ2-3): EAGVAQSPRYKIIEKRQSVAFWCNPISGHATLYWYQQILGQGPKLLIQFQNNGVVDDSQLPKDRFSAERLKGVDSTLKIQPAKLEDSAVYLCASSLVVSGSFTDTQYFGPGTRLTVL.

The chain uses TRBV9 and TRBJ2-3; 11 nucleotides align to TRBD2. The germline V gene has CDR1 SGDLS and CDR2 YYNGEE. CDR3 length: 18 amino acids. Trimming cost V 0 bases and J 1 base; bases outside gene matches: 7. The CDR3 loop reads CASSVDGRGLAGTDTQYF. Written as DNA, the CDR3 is TGTGCCAGCAGCGTAGACGGTCGGGGACTAGCGGGCACAGATACGCAGTATTTT.

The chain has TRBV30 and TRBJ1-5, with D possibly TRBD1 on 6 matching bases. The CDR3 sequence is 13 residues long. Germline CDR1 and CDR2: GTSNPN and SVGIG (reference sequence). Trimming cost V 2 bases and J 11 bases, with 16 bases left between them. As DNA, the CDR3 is TGTGCCTGGAGTCGAACAGGGACCGTGGCCCAGCATTTT. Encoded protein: CAWSRTGTVAQHF.

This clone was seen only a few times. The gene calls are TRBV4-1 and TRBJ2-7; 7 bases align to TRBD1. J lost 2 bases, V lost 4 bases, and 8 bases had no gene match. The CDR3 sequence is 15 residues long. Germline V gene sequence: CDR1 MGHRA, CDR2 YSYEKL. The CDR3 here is CASSPRDSLPYEQYF. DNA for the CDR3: TGCGCCAGCAGCCCTAGGGACAGTCTCCCCTACGAGCAGTACTTC.

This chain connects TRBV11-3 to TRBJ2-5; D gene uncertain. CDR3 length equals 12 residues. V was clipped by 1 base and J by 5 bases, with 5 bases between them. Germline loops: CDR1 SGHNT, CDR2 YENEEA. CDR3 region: CASSLVAETQYF. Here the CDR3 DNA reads TGTGCCAGCAGCTTAGTGGCTGAGACCCAGTACTTC. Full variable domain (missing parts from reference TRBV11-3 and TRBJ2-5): EAGVVQSPRYKIIEKKQPVAFWCNPISGHNTLYWYLQNLGQGPELLIRYENEEAVDDSQLPKDRFSAERLKGVDSTLKIQPAELGDSAVYLCASSLVAETQYFGPGTRLLVL.

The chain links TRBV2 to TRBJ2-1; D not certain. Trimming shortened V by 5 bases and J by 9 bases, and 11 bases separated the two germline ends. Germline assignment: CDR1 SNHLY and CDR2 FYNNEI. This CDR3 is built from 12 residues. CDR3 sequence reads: CASSSRILEQFF. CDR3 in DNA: TGTGCCAGCAGTTCCAGGATTCTTGAGCAGTTCTTC. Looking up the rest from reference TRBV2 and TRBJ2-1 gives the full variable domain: EPEVTQTPSHQVTQMGQEVILRCVPISNHLYFYWYRQILGQKVEFLVSFYNNEISEKSEIFDDQFSVERPDGSNFTLKIRSTKLEDSAMYFCASSSRILEQFFGPGTRLTVL.

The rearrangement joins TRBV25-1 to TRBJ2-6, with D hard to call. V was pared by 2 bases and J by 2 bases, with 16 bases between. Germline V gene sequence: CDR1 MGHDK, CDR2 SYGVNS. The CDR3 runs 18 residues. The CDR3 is CASSESRPLGPGANVLTF. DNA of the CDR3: TGTGCCAGCAGTGAAAGCAGGCCTCTGGGCCCTGGGGCCAACGTCCTGACTTTC. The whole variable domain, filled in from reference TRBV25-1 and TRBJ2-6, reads EADIYQTPRYLVIGTGKKITLECSQTMGHDKMYWYQQDPGMELHLIHYSYGVNSTEKGDLSSESTVSRIRTEHFPLTLESARPSHTSQYLCASSESRPLGPGANVLTFGAGSRLTVL.

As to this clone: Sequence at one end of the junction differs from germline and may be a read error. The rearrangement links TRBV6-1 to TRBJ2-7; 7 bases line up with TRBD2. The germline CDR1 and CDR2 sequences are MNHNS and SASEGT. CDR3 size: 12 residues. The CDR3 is CASSEGGGGTRF. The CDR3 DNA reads TGTGCCAGCAGTGAAGGCGGGGGAGGGACCCGATTC.

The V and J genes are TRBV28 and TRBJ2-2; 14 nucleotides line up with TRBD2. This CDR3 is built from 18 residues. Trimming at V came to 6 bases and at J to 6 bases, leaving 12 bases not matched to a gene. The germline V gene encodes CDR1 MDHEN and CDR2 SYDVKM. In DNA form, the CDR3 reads TGTGCCAGCAGCGGAACGGGACTAGCGGGAGCTATCGCCGGGGAGCTGTTTTTT. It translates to CASSGTGLAGAIAGELFF.

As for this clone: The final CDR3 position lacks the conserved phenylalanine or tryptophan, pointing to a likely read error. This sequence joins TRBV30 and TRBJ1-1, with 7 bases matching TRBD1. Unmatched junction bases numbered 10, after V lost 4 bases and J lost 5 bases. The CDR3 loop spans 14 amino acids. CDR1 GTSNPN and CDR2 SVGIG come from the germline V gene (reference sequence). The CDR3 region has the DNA TGTGCCTGGATCAAGACAGGGTTCAAAACTGAAGCTTTCTTG. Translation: CAWIKTGFKTEAFL.

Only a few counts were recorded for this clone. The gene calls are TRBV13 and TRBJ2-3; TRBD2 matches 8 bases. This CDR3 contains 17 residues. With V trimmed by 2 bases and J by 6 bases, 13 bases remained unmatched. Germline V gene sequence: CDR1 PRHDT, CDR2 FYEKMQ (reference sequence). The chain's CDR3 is CASSLSPGRGSWDTQYF. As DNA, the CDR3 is TGTGCCAGCAGCTTATCTCCCGGGAGGGGGTCGTGGGATACGCAGTATTTT.

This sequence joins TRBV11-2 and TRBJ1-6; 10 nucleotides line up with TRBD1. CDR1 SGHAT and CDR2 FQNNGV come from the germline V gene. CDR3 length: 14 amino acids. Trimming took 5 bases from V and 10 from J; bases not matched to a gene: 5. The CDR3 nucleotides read TGTGCCAGCAGCGGACAGGGGGTTGTCTCACCCCTCCACTTT. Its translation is CASSGQGVVSPLHF.

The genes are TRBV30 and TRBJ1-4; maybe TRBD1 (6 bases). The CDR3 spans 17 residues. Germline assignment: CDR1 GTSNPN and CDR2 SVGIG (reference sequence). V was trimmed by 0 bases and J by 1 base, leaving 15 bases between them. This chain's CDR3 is CAWSVRGRTGTNEKLFF. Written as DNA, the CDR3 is TGTGCCTGGAGTGTCAGGGGCCGTACGGGAACTAATGAAAAACTGTTTTTT.

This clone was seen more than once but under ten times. The CDR3 reads CASLGGGNSGANVLTF. The DNA for the CDR3 is TGTGCCAGTCTAGGTGGGGGGAACTCTGGGGCCAACGTCCTGACTTTC. This chain links TRBV2 with TRBJ2-6; a weak D match, TRBD2 (6 bases). Trimming pared 9 bases from V and 0 bases from J, leaving 15 bases between. Germline assignment: CDR1 SNHLY and CDR2 FYNNEI. The CDR3 is made up of 16 amino acids. The whole variable domain, remainder taken from reference TRBV2 and TRBJ2-6, is EPEVTQTPSHQVTQMGQEVILRCVPISNHLYFYWYRQILGQKVEFLVSFYNNEISEKSEIFDDQFSVERPDGSNFTLKIRSTKLEDSAMYFCASLGGGNSGANVLTFGAGSRLTVL.

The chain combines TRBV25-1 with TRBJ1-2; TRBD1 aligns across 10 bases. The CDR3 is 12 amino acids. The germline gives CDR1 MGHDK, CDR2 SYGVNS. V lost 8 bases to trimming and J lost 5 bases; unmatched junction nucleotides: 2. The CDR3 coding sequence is TGTGCCAGCCAGGGACAGGGGTATGGCTACACCTTC. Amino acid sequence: CASQGQGYGYTF.

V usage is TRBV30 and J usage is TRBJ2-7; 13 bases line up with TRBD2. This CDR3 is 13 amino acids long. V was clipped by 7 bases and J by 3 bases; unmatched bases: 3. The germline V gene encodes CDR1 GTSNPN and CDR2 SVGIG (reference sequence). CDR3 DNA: TGTGCCTCTTGGACTAGCGGGGGCTACGAGCAGTACTTC. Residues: CASWTSGGYEQYF.

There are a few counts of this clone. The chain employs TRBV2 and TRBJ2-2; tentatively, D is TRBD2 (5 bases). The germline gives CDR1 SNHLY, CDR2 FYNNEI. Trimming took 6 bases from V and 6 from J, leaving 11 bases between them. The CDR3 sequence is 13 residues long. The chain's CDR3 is CASRETSSGELFF. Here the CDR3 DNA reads TGTGCCAGCAGGGAAACTAGTTCCGGGGAGCTGTTTTTT.

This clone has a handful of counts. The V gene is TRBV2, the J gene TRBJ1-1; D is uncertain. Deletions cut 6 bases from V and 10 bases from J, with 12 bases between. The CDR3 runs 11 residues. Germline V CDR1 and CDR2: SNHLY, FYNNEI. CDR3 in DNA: TGTGCCAGCAGGGACTTTCCACCAGCTTTCTTT. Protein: CASRDFPPAFF. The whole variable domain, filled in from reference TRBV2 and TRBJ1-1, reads EPEVTQTPSHQVTQMGQEVILRCVPISNHLYFYWYRQILGQKVEFLVSFYNNEISEKSEIFDDQFSVERPDGSNFTLKIRSTKLEDSAMYFCASRDFPPAFFGQGTRLTVV.

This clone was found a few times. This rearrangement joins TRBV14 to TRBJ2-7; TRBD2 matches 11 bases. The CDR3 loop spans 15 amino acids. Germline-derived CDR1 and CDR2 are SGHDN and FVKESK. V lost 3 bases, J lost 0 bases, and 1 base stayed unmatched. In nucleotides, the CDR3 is TGTGCCAGCAGCCAGACTAGCGGGGTCTCCTACGAGCAGTACTTC. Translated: CASSQTSGVSYEQYF. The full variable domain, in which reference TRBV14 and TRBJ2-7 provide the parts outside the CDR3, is EAGVTQFPSHSVIEKGQTVTLRCDPISGHDNLYWYRRVMGKEIKFLLHFVKESKQDESGMPNNRFLAERTGGTYSTLKVQPAELEDSGVYFCASSQTSGVSYEQYFGPGTRLTVT.